The T cell receptor (beta chain) under discussion was sequenced for a study of blood T cell repertoires in COVID-19. On the study more broadly: Samples taken during acute and convalescent COVID-19 were collected in the United States, Italy and Spain. T cells, B-cell-depleted T cells, or PBMCs provided the cDNA or gDNA that served as material.

Original data processing: Cell counts per sample came from amplifying reference gene primers. The repertoire was sequenced with immunoSEQ multiplex PCR; TCRdb's copy has only in-frame clones and lacks some. That table furnishes V, J and clone size, whereas the DNA furnished D and trimming. Altogether some 40,000 clones are present, nearly 70% being singletons, with the ten largest covering roughly 6.3%. The receptor comes from a man at least 80 years old with acute or convalescent COVID-19. The source material was peripheral blood.

This CDR3 is CASSQTRLAGGPGDTQYF. The CDR3 DNA follows: TGTGCCAGCAGCCAAACGAGACTAGCGGGGGGGCCAGGAGATACGCAGTATTTT. The chain links TRBV7-6 to TRBJ2-3, with TRBD2 matching 14 bases. Germline CDR1 is SGHVS and CDR2 is FNYEAQ. CDR3 length: 18 residues. Trimming took 5 bases from V and 5 from J; bases not matched to a gene: 12.